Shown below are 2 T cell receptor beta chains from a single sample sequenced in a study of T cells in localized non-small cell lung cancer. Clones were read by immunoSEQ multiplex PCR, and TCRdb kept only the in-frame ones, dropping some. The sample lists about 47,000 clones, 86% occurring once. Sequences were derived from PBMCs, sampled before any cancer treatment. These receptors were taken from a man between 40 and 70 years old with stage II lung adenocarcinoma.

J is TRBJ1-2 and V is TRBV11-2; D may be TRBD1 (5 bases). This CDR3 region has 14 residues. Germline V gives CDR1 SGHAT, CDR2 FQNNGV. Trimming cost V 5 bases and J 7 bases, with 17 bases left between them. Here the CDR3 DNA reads TGTGCCAGCAGCGTTGCTGGGGGGTCGGGTGGCTACACCTTC. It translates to CASSVAGGSGGYTF.

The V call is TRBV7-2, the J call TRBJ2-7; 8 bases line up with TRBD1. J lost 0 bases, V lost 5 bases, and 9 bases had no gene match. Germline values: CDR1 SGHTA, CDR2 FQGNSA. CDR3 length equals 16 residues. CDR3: CASSQQGGLSSYEQYF. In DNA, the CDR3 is TGTGCCAGCAGCCAACAGGGGGGTCTGAGCTCCTACGAGCAGTACTTC. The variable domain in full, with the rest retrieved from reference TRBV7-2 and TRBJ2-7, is GAGVSQSPSNKVTEKGKDVELRCDPISGHTALYWYRQSLGQGLEFLIYFQGNSAPDKSGLPSDRFSAERTGGSVSTLTIQRTQQEDSAVYLCASSQQGGLSSYEQYFGPGTRLTVT.